This T cell receptor (beta chain) was retrieved from a study of blood T cell repertoires in COVID-19. Overall study context: Collection of acute and convalescent COVID-19 samples took place in the United States, Italy and Spain.

The germline CDR1 and CDR2 sequences are KGHSH and LQKENI. Unmatched junction bases numbered 8, after V lost 2 bases and J lost 5 bases. CDR3 length equals 15 residues. The protocol was immunoSEQ multiplex PCR, while the TCRdb copy is restricted to in-frame clones and leaves out a portion. The data hold 75,000 to 85,000 clones, with roughly four fifths observed a single time. V and J are TRBV18 and TRBJ2-5; 7 positions match TRBD1. The source of this sequence is a human donor in a cohort sampled during active COVID-19. The specimen sequenced was peripheral blood. The CDR3 loop reads CASSPAEGGRETQYF. The CDR3 coding sequence is TGTGCCAGCTCACCAGCGGAAGGGGGCCGGGAGACCCAGTACTTC.